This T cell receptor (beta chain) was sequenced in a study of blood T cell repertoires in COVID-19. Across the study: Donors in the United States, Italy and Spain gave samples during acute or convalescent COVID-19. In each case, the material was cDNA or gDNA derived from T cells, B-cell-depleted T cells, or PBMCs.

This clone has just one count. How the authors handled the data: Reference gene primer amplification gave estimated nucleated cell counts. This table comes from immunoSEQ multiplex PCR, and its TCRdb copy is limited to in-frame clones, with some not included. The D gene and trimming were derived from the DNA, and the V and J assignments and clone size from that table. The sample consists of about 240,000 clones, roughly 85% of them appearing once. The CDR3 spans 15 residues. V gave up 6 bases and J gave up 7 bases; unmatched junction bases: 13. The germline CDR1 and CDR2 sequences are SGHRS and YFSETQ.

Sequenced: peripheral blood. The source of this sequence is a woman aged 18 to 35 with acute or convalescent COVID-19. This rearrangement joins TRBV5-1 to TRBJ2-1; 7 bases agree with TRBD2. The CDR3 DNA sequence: TGCGCCAGCACCCCACCGGTGGGAGGGCCGAATGAGCAGTTCTTC. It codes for CASTPPVGGPNEQFF.